Listed here is a single T cell receptor (beta chain). This sample was included in a study of blood T cell repertoires in COVID-19. Across the whole study: PBMCs, B-cell-depleted T cells, or T cells were the source of the cDNA or gDNA that made up the material.

Per the original methods: Estimation of nucleated cell counts was performed using reference gene primer amplification. Libraries were prepared by immunoSEQ multiplex PCR; TCRdb keeps only in-frame clonotypes and omits some of them. V, J and clone size are those of that table, while D and trimming were read from the DNA. The sample holds 250,000 to 350,000 clones; 88% are singletons and the top ten take 11%. Germline V gene data show CDR1 as SGHNT and CDR2 as YYREEE (reference sequence). Trimming removed 2 bases at V and 1 base at J, with 10 bases between. This CDR3 is 14 amino acids long. During active infection, Seattle patients enrolled and were then monitored through disease.

The TCR was taken from a woman aged 30 to 39 with COVID-19, enrolled during active disease. Source material: peripheral blood. This sequence joins TRBV5-4 and TRBJ2-7; perhaps TRBD1 as D (6 bases). As DNA, the CDR3 is TGTGCCAGCAGCTTTTCGGACAGATCCTACGAGCAGTACTTC. Its translation: CASSFSDRSYEQYF.